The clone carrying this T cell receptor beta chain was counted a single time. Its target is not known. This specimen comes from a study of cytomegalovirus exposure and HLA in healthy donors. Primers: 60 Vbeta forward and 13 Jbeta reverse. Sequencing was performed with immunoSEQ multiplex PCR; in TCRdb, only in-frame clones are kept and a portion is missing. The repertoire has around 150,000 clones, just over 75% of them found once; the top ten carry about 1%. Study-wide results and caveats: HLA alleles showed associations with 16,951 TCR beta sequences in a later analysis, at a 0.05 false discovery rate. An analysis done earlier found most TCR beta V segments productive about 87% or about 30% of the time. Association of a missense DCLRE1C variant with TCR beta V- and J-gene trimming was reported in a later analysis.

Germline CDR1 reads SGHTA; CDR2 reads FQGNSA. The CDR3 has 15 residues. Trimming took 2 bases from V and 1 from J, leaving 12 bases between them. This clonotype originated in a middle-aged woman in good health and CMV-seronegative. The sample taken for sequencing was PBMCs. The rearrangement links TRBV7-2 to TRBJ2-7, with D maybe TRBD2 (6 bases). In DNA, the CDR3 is TGTGCCAGCAGCTTATCCGCGGGAAGGTCCTACGAGCAGTACTTC. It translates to CASSLSAGRSYEQYF.